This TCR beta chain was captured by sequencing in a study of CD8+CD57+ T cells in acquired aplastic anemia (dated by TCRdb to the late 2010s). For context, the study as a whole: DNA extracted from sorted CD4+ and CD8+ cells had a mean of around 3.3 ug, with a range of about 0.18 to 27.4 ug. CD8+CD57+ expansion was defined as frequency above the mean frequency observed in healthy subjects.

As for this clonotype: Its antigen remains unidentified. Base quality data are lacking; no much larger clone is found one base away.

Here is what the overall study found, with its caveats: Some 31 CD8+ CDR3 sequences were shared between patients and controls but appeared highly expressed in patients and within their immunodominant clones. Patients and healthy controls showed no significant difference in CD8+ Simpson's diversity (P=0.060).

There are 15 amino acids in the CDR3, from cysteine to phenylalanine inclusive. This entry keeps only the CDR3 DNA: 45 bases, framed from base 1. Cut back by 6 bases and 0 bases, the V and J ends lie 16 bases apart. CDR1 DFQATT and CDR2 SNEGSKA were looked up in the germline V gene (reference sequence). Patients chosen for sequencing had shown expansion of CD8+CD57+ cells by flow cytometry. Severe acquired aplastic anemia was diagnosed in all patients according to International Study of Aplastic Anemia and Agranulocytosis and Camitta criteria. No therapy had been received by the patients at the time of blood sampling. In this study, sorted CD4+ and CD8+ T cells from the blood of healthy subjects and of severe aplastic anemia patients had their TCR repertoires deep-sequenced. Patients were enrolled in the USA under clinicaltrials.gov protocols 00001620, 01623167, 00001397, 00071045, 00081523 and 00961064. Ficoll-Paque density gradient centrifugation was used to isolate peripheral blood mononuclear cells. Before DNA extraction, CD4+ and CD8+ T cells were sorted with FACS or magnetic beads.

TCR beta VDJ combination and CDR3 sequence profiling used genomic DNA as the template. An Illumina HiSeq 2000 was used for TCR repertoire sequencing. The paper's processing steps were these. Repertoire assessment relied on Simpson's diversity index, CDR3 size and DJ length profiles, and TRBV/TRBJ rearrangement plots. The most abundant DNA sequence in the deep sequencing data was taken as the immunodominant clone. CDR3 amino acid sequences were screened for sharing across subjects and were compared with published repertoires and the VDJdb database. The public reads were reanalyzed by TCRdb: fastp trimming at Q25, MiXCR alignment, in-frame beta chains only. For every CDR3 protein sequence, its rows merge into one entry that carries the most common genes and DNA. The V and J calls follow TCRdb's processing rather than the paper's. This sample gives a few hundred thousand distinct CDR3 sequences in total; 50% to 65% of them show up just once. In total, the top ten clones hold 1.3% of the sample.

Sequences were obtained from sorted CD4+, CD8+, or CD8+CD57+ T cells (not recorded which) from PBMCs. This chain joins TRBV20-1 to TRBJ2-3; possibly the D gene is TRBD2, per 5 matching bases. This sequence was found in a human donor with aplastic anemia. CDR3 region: CSAPASGSSTDTQYF. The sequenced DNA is TGCAGTGCACCGGCCTCGGGGTCAAGCACAGATACGCAGTATTTT.